These T cell receptor beta chains were read from a single sample in a study of blood T cells in healthy people across ages. TCRdb ran MiXCR on the 5' RACE reads and lists one entry per CDR3 protein. This sample has over 450,000 distinct CDR3 sequences, with 24% found just once. These data are also associated with another study on T cells of mothers and their children.

The sample taken for sequencing was blood. The receptors come from a boy aged 10-17 years in good health. CDR3s include the opening cysteine and the closing phenylalanine or tryptophan. Each record gives: J gene, clone size, V gene, D gene, CDR3 DNA, CDR3 protein. The D gene is left open where the match is weak. Clone size is shown for a subset of rows, as once, few, many or a class of expanded clone.

TRBJ1-2	NA	TRBV5-5	NA	TGTGCCAGCAGCTTCGGGAGCGACAGGTGGCTTGGCTACACCTTC	CASSFGSDRWLGYTF
TRBJ2-2	many	TRBV4-2	TRBD2	TGTGCCAGCAGCCAAGTGCTAGCGGGAGGGGACGGGGAGCTGTTTTTT	CASSQVLAGGDGELFF
TRBJ2-3	NA	TRBV9	NA	TGTGCCAGCAGCGTAGCGGGGTCCCGCACAGATACGCAGTATTTT	CASSVAGSRTDTQYF
TRBJ1-4	few	TRBV18	NA	TGTGCCAGCTCACCGGAGAATGAAAAACTGTTTTTT	CASSPENEKLFF
TRBJ1-5	NA	TRBV12-3/TRBV12-4	NA	TGTGCCAGCAGTTGGACAGCTAGCAATCAGCCCCAGCATTTT	CASSWTASNQPQHF
TRBJ2-1	NA	TRBV20-1	TRBD2	TGCAGTGCTGATGGACTAGCGGAGACCTACAATGAGCAGTTCTTC	CSADGLAETYNEQFF
TRBJ2-6	NA	TRBV4-1	TRBD1	TGCGCCAGCAGCCTATCCGGGACAGGGGGCTATGCTGGGGCCAACGTCCTGACTTTC	CASSLSGTGGYAGANVLTF
TRBJ2-3	few	TRBV24-1	TRBD1	TGTGCCACCAGTGAGCCTCCTGTTCAGGGGGCGGAGGGCGCAGATACGCAGTATTTT	CATSEPPVQGAEGADTQYF
TRBJ2-1	NA	TRBV19	NA	TGTGCCAGTAGTGCCGGGTACAATGAGCAGTTCTTC	CASSAGYNEQFF
TRBJ2-1	NA	TRBV7-9	NA	TGTGCCAGCAGCTTGTTCACCAATGAGCAGTTCTTC	CASSLFTNEQFF
TRBJ2-1	few	TRBV7-9	TRBD2	TGTGCCAGCAGCTTAGCTCTAGCGGGAGTTCATGAGCAGTTCTTC	CASSLALAGVHEQFF
TRBJ1-4	NA	TRBV18	TRBD1	TGTGCCAGCTCCCAGACAGGGGAGAATGAAAAACTGTTTTTT	CASSQTGENEKLFF
TRBJ2-7	few	TRBV12-3/TRBV12-4	NA	TGTGCCAGCAGTTTAGACAGGGGAGGTAACGAGCAGTACTTC	CASSLDRGGNEQYF
TRBJ2-1	many	TRBV10-3	TRBD2	TGTGCCATCAGTGAGTCGAGAGGGACTAGCTCCAATGAGCAGTTCTTC	CAISESRGTSSNEQFF
TRBJ2-4	NA	TRBV5-6	TRBD1	TGTGCCAGCAGCTTGGGAAGGGGGCAGAACATTCAGTACTTC	CASSLGRGQNIQYF
TRBJ2-3	NA	TRBV12-3/TRBV12-4	NA	TGTGCCAGCAGTTTTCCGGCTAGAAGGAGTGCAGATACGCAGTATTTT	CASSFPARRSADTQYF
TRBJ2-7	few	TRBV2	NA	TGTGCCGGCAGTTCGATGCAGGGTAAGGGCGTCTACGAGCAGTACTTC	CAGSSMQGKGVYEQYF
TRBJ2-5	NA	TRBV7-2	TRBD2	TGTGCCAGCAGCTTCGCGGGGGGAGTGGAGACCCAGTACTTC	CASSFAGGVETQYF
TRBJ2-1	NA	TRBV20-1	TRBD1	TGCAGTGCCCCGACCCGTCAGGGGGTTGTCAATGAGCAGTTCTTC	CSAPTRQGVVNEQFF
TRBJ2-3	NA	TRBV6-5	TRBD1	TGTGCCAGCAGTTATTCCAGACAGGGGGCTGCAGATACGCAGTATTTT	CASSYSRQGAADTQYF
TRBJ2-7	few	TRBV15	NA	TGTGCCACCAGCAGAGTTGGGGGGACCGAAAGCTACGAGCAGTACTTC	CATSRVGGTESYEQYF
TRBJ1-6	NA	TRBV5-6	TRBD1	TGTGCCAGCAGCTTCATCGGGACAGCTAATTCACCCCTCCACTTT	CASSFIGTANSPLHF
TRBJ2-1	NA	TRBV5-1	NA	TGCGCCAGCAGCGCCGAAACGGAGGGTGGGGATGAGCAGTTCTTC	CASSAETEGGDEQFF
TRBJ1-1	few	TRBV20-1	NA	TGCAGTGCCGCCGGGACATCGGGCACTGAAGCTTTCTTT	CSAAGTSGTEAFF
TRBJ1-1	NA	TRBV10-3	TRBD1	TGTGCCGTTCAGGGGGGGGACACTGAAGCTTTCTTT	CAVQGGDTEAFF
TRBJ2-3	few	TRBV28	NA	TGTGCCAGCACCACCGGTTTCACCCCTGCAGATACGCAGTATTTT	CASTTGFTPADTQYF
TRBJ2-7	few	TRBV4-1	NA	TGCGCCAGCAGCCAATCTCCACGGACGTCCTCCTACGAGCAGTACTTC	CASSQSPRTSSYEQYF
TRBJ2-1	NA	TRBV9	TRBD1	TGTGCCAGCAGCCCACAGGGGGAACTTCTACCTGAGCAGTTCTTC	CASSPQGELLPEQFF
TRBJ2-5	few	TRBV29-1	TRBD1	TGCAGCGTTACGAAGGGGCCGGGACAGGGTGGGACCCAGTACTTC	CSVTKGPGQGGTQYF
TRBJ2-5	NA	TRBV4-1	TRBD1	TGCGCCAGCAGCCGAAACAGGGGCGATCAAGAAGTGACCCAGTACTTC	CASSRNRGDQEVTQYF
TRBJ1-2	few	TRBV5-5	TRBD1	TGTGCCAGCAGCTTAGGTCGCCAGGGACAGGGCTACACCTTC	CASSLGRQGQGYTF
TRBJ1-5	few	TRBV7-2	NA	TGTGCCAGCAGCTTGCAACAGGGAAGCAATCAGCCCCAGCATTTT	CASSLQQGSNQPQHF
TRBJ2-1	NA	TRBV20-1	NA	TGCAGTGCTAGGGGTGGGGGGGCAGCCTCCTACAATGAGCAGTTCTTC	CSARGGGAASYNEQFF
TRBJ2-7	NA	TRBV28	NA	TGTGCCAGCAGTTTACTTACCCCCTACGAGCAGTACTTC	CASSLLTPYEQYF
TRBJ2-4	NA	TRBV9	TRBD2	TGTGCCAGCAGCGTAGGGACTAGCGGGAGCTCTGGGTACATTCAGTACTTC	CASSVGTSGSSGYIQYF
TRBJ1-5	NA	TRBV4-1	NA	TGCGCCAGCAGCCAAGAAGGATATGGGTTCAATCAGCCCCAGCATTTT	CASSQEGYGFNQPQHF
TRBJ2-5	NA	TRBV7-2	TRBD2	TGTGCCAGCAGCTTAACTAGCGGGGGGGCCGTGAAGACCCAGTACTTC	CASSLTSGGAVKTQYF
TRBJ2-7	few	TRBV2	NA	TGTGCCAGCCGAGGCTTCTCCTACGAGCAGTACTTC	CASRGFSYEQYF
TRBJ2-1	NA	TRBV29-1	TRBD1	TGCAGCGTAGACAGGGGGAGAGGCGATGAGCAGTTCTTC	CSVDRGRGDEQFF
TRBJ2-5	few	TRBV18	NA	TGTGCCAGCTCACCAGCCCCGTTGGATGAGACCCAGTACTTC	CASSPAPLDETQYF